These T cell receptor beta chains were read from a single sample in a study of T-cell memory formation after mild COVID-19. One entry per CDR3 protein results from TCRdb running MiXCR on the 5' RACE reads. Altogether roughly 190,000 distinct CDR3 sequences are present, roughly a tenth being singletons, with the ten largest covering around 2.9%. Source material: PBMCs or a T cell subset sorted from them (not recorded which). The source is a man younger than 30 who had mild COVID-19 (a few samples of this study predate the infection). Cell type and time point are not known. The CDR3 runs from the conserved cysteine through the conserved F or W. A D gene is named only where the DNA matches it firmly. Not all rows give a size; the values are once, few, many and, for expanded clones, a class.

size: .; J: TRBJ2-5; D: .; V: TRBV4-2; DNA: TGTGCCAGCAGCCAAGATCCGGCACGGCGGCAAGAGACCCAGTACTTC; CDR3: CASSQDPARRQETQYF
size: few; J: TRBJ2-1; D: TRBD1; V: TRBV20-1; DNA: TGCAGTGCACAACCGGGACAGGGCTACAATGAGCAGTTCTTC; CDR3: CSAQPGQGYNEQFF
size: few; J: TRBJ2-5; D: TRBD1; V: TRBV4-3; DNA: TGCGCCAGCAGCCAAGATCTATCCCAGACAGGGAGTATGGAGACCCAGTACTTC; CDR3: CASSQDLSQTGSMETQYF
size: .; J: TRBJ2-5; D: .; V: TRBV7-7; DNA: TGTGCTAGCAGCTTACTACAGCAAGAGACCCAGTACTTC; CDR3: CASSLLQQETQYF
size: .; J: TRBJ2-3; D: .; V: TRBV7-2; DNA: TGTGCCAGCAGCTTAGGTGGTCGGCAGGGAATGTTCCCAGATACGCAGTATTTT; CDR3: CASSLGGRQGMFPDTQYF
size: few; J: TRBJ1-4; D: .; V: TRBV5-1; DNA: TGCGCCAGCAGCTTGGCCTACGGGTCTGATGAAAAACTGTTTTTT; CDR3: CASSLAYGSDEKLFF
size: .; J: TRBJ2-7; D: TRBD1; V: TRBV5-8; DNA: TGTGCCAGCAGCACCGGACAGGGCGAGCAGTACTTC; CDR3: CASSTGQGEQYF
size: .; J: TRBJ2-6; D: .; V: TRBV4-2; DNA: TGTGCCAGCAGCCAAGCTCTAACGCGGGGCTCTGGGGCCAACGTCCTGACTTTC; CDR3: CASSQALTRGSGANVLTF
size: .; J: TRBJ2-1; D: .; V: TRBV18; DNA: TGTGCCAGCTCACCGGGCGGGGGCCCTTACAATGAGCAGTTCTTC; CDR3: CASSPGGGPYNEQFF
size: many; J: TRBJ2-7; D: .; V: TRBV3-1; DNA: TGTGCCAGCAGCCGCTCGAGAGGGGGGGCGCAGAGAGAGCAGTACTTC; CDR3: CASSRSRGGAQREQYF
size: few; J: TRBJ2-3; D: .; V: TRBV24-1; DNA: TGTGCCACCAGTGACGAGATCTTAGATACGCAGTATTTT; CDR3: CATSDEILDTQYF
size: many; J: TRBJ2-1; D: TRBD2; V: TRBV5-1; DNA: TGCGCCAGCAGCTTGTCCAGCGGGGGGTACAATGAGCAGTTCTTC; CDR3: CASSLSSGGYNEQFF
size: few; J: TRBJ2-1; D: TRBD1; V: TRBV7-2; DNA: TGTGCCAGCAGCACGGCCTGGGACAGCTCCTACAATGAGCAGTTCTTC; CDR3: CASSTAWDSSYNEQFF
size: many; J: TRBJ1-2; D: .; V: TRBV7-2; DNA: TGTGCCAGCAGCTTAGGAGGAACGACATTCAACTATGGCTACACCTTC; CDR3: CASSLGGTTFNYGYTF
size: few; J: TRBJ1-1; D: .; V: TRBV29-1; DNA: TGCAGCGTTGTAAGCCCTGGCCAGGGTGAAACTGAAGCTTTCTTT; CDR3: CSVVSPGQGETEAFF
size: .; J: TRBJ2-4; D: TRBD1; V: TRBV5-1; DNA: TGCGCCAGCAGCCTAAATGGACAGGGGGAAAACATTCAGTACTTC; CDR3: CASSLNGQGENIQYF